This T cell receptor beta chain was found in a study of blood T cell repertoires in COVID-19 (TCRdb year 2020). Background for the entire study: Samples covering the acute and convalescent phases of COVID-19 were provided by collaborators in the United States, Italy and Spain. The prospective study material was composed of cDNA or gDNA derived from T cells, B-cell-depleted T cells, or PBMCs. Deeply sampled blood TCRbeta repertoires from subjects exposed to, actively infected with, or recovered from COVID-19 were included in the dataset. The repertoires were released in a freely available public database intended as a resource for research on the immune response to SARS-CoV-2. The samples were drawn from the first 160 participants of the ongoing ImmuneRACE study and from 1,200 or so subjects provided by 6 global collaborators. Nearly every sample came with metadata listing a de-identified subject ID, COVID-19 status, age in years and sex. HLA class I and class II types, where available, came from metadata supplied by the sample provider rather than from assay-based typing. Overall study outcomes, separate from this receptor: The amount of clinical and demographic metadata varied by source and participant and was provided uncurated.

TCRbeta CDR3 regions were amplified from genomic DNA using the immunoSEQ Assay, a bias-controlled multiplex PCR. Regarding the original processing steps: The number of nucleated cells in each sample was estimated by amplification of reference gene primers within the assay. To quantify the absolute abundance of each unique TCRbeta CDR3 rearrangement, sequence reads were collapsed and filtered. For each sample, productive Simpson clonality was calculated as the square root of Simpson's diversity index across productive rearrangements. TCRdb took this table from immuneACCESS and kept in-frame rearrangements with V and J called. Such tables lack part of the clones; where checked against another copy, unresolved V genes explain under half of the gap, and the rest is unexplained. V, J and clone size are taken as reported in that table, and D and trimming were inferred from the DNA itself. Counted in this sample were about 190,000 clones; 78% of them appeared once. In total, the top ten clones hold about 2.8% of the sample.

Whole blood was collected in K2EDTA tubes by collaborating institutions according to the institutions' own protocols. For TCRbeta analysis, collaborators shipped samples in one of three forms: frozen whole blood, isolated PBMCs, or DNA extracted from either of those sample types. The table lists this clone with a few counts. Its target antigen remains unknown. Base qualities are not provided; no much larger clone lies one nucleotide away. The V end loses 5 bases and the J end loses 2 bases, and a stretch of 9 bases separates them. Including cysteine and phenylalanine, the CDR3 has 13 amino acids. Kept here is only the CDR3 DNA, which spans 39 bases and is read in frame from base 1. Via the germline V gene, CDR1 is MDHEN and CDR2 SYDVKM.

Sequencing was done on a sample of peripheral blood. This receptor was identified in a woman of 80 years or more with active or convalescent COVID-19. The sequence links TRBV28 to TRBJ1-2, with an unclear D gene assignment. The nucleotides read TGTGCCAGCAGTAGTACGGTGAACTATGGCTACACCTTC. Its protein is CASSSTVNYGYTF.